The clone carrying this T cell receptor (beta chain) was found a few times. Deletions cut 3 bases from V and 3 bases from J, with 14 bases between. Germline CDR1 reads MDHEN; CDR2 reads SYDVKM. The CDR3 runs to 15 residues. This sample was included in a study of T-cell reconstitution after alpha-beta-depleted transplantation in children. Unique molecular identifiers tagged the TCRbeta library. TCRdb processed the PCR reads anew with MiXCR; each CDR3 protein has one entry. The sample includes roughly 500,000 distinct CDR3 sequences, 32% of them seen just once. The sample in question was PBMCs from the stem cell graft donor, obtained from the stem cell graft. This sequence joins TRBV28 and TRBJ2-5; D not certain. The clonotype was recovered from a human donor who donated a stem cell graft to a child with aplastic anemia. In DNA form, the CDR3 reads TGTGCCAGCAGTTTGCAGGACGGCTCCAAAGAGACCCAGTACTTC. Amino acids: CASSLQDGSKETQYF.